This TCR beta chain was documented in a study of OX40 agonist ivuxolimab in advanced cancers. Produced via immunoSEQ multiplex PCR; TCRdb's table is partial and in-frame only. The sample lists tens of thousands of clones; 70% to 90% were seen once. A single count supports this clone. Sequencing used CD4+ or CD8+ T cells sorted from blood, obtained in a trial of the OX40 agonist ivuxolimab. This receptor was taken from an adult with an advanced solid tumor such as melanoma, head and neck, liver or kidney cancer.

Here the CDR3 DNA reads TGTGCCAGCAGTCACGGGGCTGTAGTGACCTTC. It specifies CASSHGAVVTF. This chain connects TRBV6-5 to TRBJ1-2; possible D gene TRBD1, 5 bases. Trimming removed 5 bases from V and 14 bases from J, with 15 bases in between. CDR1 MNHEY and CDR2 SVGAGI come from the germline V gene. The CDR3 contains 11 residues.